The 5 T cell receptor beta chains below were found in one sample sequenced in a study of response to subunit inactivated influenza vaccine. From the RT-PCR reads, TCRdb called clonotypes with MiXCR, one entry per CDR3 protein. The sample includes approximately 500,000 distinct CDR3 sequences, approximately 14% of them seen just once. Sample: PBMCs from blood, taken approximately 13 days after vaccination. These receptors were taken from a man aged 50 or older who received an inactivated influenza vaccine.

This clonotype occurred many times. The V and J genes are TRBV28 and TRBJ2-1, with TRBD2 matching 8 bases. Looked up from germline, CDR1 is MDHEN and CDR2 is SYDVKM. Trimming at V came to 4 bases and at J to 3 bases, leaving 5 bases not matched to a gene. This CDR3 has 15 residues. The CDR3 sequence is CASSSRLASYNEQFF. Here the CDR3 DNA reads TGTGCCAGCAGTTCGAGACTAGCGAGCTACAATGAGCAGTTCTTC.

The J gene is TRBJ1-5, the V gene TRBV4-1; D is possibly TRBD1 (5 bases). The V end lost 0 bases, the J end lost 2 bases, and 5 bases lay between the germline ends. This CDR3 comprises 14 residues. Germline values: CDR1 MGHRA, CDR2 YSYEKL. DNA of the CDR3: TGCGCCAGCAGCCAAGAAGGGGGCAATCAGCCCCAGCATTTT. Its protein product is CASSQEGGNQPQHF.

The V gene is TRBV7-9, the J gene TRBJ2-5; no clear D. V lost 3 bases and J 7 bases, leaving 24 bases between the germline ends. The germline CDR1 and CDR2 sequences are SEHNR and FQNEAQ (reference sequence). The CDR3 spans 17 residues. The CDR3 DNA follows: TGTGCCAGCAGCTTCAGTTCGGACCGACCCACCGAAGGGACCCAGTACTTC. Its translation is CASSFSSDRPTEGTQYF.

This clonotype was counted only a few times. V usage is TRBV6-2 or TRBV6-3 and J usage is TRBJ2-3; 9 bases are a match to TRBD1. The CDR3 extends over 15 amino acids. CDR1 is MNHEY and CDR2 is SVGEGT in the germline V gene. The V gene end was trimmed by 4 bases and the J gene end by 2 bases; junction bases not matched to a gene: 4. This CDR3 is CASSSGDRVTDTQYF. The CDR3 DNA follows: TGTGCCAGCAGTTCCGGGGACAGGGTCACAGATACGCAGTATTTT.

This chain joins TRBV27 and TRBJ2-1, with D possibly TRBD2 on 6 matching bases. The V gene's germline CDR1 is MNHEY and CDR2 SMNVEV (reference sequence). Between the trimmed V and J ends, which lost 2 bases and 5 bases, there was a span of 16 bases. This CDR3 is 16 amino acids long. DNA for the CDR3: TGTGCCAGCAGTTTACTCGGCGGGAAGGGTCACAATGAGCAGTTCTTC. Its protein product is CASSLLGGKGHNEQFF.